These 30 T cell receptor beta chains came from one sample sequenced in a study of T-cell memory formation after mild COVID-19. TCRdb used MiXCR to reprocess the 5' RACE reads, holding one entry per CDR3 protein. The sample holds approximately 260,000 distinct CDR3 sequences; around 15% are singletons and the top ten take about a fifth. The sequencing sample was made of PBMCs or a T cell subset sorted from them (not recorded which). The receptors come from a man younger than 30 who had mild COVID-19 (a few samples of this study predate the infection). Cell type and time point are not known.

This clonotype is deemed medium-sized. CDR3 residues: CASSGRGILLFEAKNIQYF. The CDR3 DNA reads TGTGCCAGCAGCGGCCGGGGGATCCTCTTATTCGAAGCCAAAAACATTCAGTACTTC. The chain uses TRBV7-9 and TRBJ2-4; possibly TRBD2 for D (6 bases). Germline values: CDR1 SEHNR, CDR2 FQNEAQ (reference sequence). V shed 5 bases and J shed 0 bases, with 23 bases lying between them. The CDR3 covers 19 residues. The whole variable domain, remainder taken from reference TRBV7-9 and TRBJ2-4, is DTGVSQNPRHKITKRGQNVTFRCDPISEHNRLYWYRQTLGQGPEFLTYFQNEAQLEKSRLLSDRFSAERPKGSFSTLEIQRTEQGDSAMYLCASSGRGILLFEAKNIQYFGAGTRLSVL.

This chain uses TRBV6-2 or TRBV6-3 with TRBJ2-7; D is undetermined. Germline lookup yields CDR1 MNHEY and CDR2 SVGEGT. Trimming removed 0 bases at V and 4 bases at J, with 7 bases between. The CDR3 contains 13 residues. This chain's CDR3 is CASSYSTGYEQYF. DNA of the CDR3: TGTGCCAGCAGTTACTCTACCGGGTACGAGCAGTACTTC.

The table lists this clonotype with a few counts. The chain couples TRBV9 to TRBJ1-2; 11 bases line up with TRBD1. Germline CDR1 and CDR2: SGDLS and YYNGEE. J lost 13 bases, V lost 3 bases, and 5 bases had no gene match. The CDR3 runs 12 residues. In DNA form, the CDR3 reads TGTGCCAGCAGCGCTGGACAGGGGGCATCCACCTTC. Its protein product is CASSAGQGASTF.

The rearrangement links TRBV6-5 to TRBJ2-6; D call uncertain. Trimming pared 1 base from V and 1 base from J, leaving 11 bases between. The germline CDR1 and CDR2 sequences are MNHEY and SVGAGI. The CDR3 consists of 17 residues. The CDR3 region has the DNA TGTGCCAGCAGTTACTATCGCGGCGAGTCTGGGGCCAACGTCCTGACTTTC. Translation: CASSYYRGESGANVLTF.

Note on this clonotype: Mismatch with germline at one junction end may stem from a read error. The chain uses TRBV5-1 and TRBJ1-1; D call uncertain. The CDR3 has 14 residues. CDR1 is SGHRS and CDR2 is YFSETQ in the germline V gene. The CDR3 loop reads CASSLDGEGTEALF. The DNA of the CDR3 is TGCGCCAGCAGCTTGGACGGGGAGGGCACTGAAGCTTTATTT.

The table lists this clonotype with a few counts. The rearrangement joins TRBV5-1 to TRBJ1-2, with 8 bases fitting TRBD1. This CDR3 comprises 16 residues. Trimming removed 5 bases from V and 0 bases from J; junction bases left unmatched: 9. In germline, CDR1 is SGHRS, CDR2 YFSETQ. The CDR3 here is CASRSDLGQANYGYTF. CDR3 bases: TGCGCCAGCAGATCCGACCTGGGACAGGCTAACTATGGCTACACCTTC.

J is TRBJ1-1 and V is TRBV4-3; maybe TRBD1 (5 bases). The CDR3 consists of 14 residues. V was pared by 6 bases and J by 6 bases, with 17 bases between. From germline, CDR1 is LGHNA and CDR2 YSLEER. The chain's CDR3 is CASSRRDLGAEAFF. The CDR3 DNA reads as TGCGCCAGCAGTAGACGGGACCTGGGAGCTGAAGCTTTCTTT.

This clonotype has more than one count but fewer than ten. The gene calls are TRBV7-2 and TRBJ2-6; the D is unclear. Looked up from germline, CDR1 is SGHTA and CDR2 is FQGNSA. CDR3 length: 15 residues. Deletions cut 5 bases from V and 0 bases from J, with 8 bases between. CDR3 nucleotides: TGTGCCAGCAGCCATTGGAGCTCTGGGGCCAACGTCCTGACTTTC. This sequence encodes CASSHWSSGANVLTF.

This clonotype appeared a few times. V is TRBV11-2 and J is TRBJ2-1; D may be TRBD2 (5 bases). The germline V and J ends were trimmed by 3 bases and 3 bases, with 6 bases remaining between them. This CDR3 is built from 13 residues. Germline V gene lookup returns CDR1 SGHAT and CDR2 FQNNGV. CDR3 sequence: CASSLRVYNEQFF. The CDR3 nucleotides are TGTGCCAGCAGCTTGAGGGTCTACAATGAGCAGTTCTTC.

This clonotype was counted once. This rearrangement joins TRBV7-9 to TRBJ1-5, with D tentatively TRBD1 (5 bases). The CDR3 consists of 12 residues. The germline V gene has CDR1 SEHNR and CDR2 FQNEAQ (reference sequence). V was shortened by 5 bases and J by 8 bases, with 10 bases between the two germline ends. The chain's CDR3 is CASSPPGEPQHF. CDR3 in DNA: TGTGCCAGCAGCCCCCCGGGGGAGCCCCAGCATTTT. The whole variable domain, remainder taken from reference TRBV7-9 and TRBJ1-5, is DTGVSQNPRHKITKRGQNVTFRCDPISEHNRLYWYRQTLGQGPEFLTYFQNEAQLEKSRLLSDRFSAERPKGSFSTLEIQRTEQGDSAMYLCASSPPGEPQHFGDGTRLSIL.

The chain is built from TRBV7-9 and TRBJ1-2; TRBD1 might be the D (6 bases). V lost 5 bases and J lost 4, with 11 bases in between. The CDR3 extends over 13 amino acids. Germline loops: CDR1 SEHNR, CDR2 FQNEAQ (reference sequence). CDR3 sequence: CASSPGQFYGYTF. CDR3 nucleotide sequence: TGTGCCAGCAGCCCCGGACAGTTCTATGGCTACACCTTC.

The rearrangement joins TRBV9 to TRBJ1-5, with D perhaps TRBD1 (6 bases). The CDR3 has 15 amino acids. Germline lookup yields CDR1 SGDLS and CDR2 YYNGEE. Between the trimmed V and J ends, which lost 4 bases and 1 base, there was a span of 12 bases. CDR3 sequence reads: CASSPWGASNQPQHF. For the CDR3, the DNA is TGTGCCAGCAGCCCATGGGGGGCAAGCAATCAGCCCCAGCATTTT. The complete variable domain, with remaining parts taken from reference TRBV9 and TRBJ1-5, reads DSGVTQTPKHLITATGQRVTLRCSPRSGDLSVYWYQQSLDQGLQFLIQYYNGEERAKGNILERFSAQQFPDLHSELNLSSLELGDSALYFCASSPWGASNQPQHFGDGTRLSIL.

This clonotype came up a few times. The chain carries TRBV20-1 and TRBJ2-4; weak D call: TRBD2 (5 bases). Between the trimmed V and J ends, which lost 6 bases and 0 bases, there was a span of 9 bases. The CDR3 is 13 amino acids. Looked up from germline, CDR1 is DFQATT and CDR2 is SNEGSKA (reference sequence). The CDR3 coding sequence is TGCAGTGCCAAAGGAGGAGCCAAAAACATTCAGTACTTC. Protein product: CSAKGGAKNIQYF.

V is TRBV12-3 or TRBV12-4 and J is TRBJ1-5; TRBD1 matches at 8 bases. The CDR3 length is 15 residues. The trim removed 4 bases at V and 5 bases at J, leaving 7 bases unmatched. The CDR3 DNA is TGTGCCAGCAGTTCGGACAGGGCCTCTTATCAGCCCCAGCATTTT. It yields the protein CASSSDRASYQPQHF.

This clonotype has a count of ten or more. This sequence joins TRBV7-2 and TRBJ2-7, with 10 bases aligning to TRBD1. After removal of 5 bases from V and 4 bases from J, the junction contained 5 bases not matched to a gene. This CDR3 has 14 amino acids. Germline loops: CDR1 SGHTA, CDR2 FQGNSA. This chain's CDR3 is CASSAGQGRYEQYF. Written as DNA, the CDR3 is TGTGCCAGCAGCGCGGGACAGGGGCGTTACGAGCAGTACTTC.

V is TRBV7-6 and J is TRBJ2-4, with D unclear. The CDR3 is 12 residues long. Looked up from germline, CDR1 is SGHVS and CDR2 is FNYEAQ. V was clipped by 4 bases and J by 7 bases, with 8 bases between them. DNA for the CDR3: TGTGCCAGCAGCTCAGTAGAGAACATTCAGTACTTC. This codes for CASSSVENIQYF.

This clonotype was picked up a small number of times. The gene calls are TRBV5-1 and TRBJ2-1, with D hard to call. CDR3 length: 17 amino acids. Between the trimmed V and J ends, which lost 1 base and 2 bases, there was a span of 16 bases. Germline lookup yields CDR1 SGHRS and CDR2 YFSETQ. The CDR3 DNA reads TGCGCCAGCAGCTTGTCCCCCCTGGGCGGCCCCTACAATGAGCAGTTCTTC. Residues: CASSLSPLGGPYNEQFF.

This clonotype has more than one count but fewer than ten. The chain uses TRBV6-2 or TRBV6-3 and TRBJ2-3; D is perhaps TRBD1 or TRBD2 (5 bases each). This CDR3 region has 14 residues. CDR1 MNHEY and CDR2 SVGEGT come from the germline V gene. V lost 4 bases to trimming and J lost 5 bases, with 13 bases between them. The CDR3 bases are TGTGCCAGCAGTTTCGGGACGGCAGGAGATACGCAGTATTTT. This translates into CASSFGTAGDTQYF.

This chain links TRBV3-1 with TRBJ2-5; TRBD1 is a possible D gene (5 bases). The V gene lost 0 bases and the J gene lost 1 base, with 9 bases spanning the gap. Germline loops: CDR1 LGHDT, CDR2 YNNKEL (reference sequence). The CDR3 totals 15 residues. The CDR3 is CASSQDPGFQETQYF. The CDR3 bases are TGTGCCAGCAGCCAAGATCCAGGGTTCCAAGAGACCCAGTACTTC.

This clonotype was picked up many times. The chain's CDR3 is CASGTAAVTTSNQPQHF. The CDR3 DNA reads TGTGCCAGCGGGACGGCTGCCGTCACAACTAGCAATCAGCCCCAGCATTTT. V is TRBV2 and J is TRBJ1-5, with D possibly matching TRBD1 (5 bases). V gave up 8 bases and J gave up 0 bases, with 20 bases separating them. Germline CDR1 is SNHLY and CDR2 is FYNNEI. This CDR3 contains 17 residues.

The chain joins TRBV25-1 to TRBJ2-7; no clear D. Trimming stripped 4 bases from V and 7 bases from J, with 8 bases between. The germline V gene has CDR1 MGHDK and CDR2 SYGVNS. The CDR3 is 11 amino acids. The CDR3 DNA sequence: TGTGCCAGCAGTGCAATGACAGAGCAGTACTTC. Translating gives CASSAMTEQYF.

This clonotype was observed a handful of times. V usage is TRBV6-5 and J usage is TRBJ2-2, with D perhaps matching TRBD1 (6 bases). Trimming cost V 2 bases and J 7 bases, with 17 bases left between them. The CDR3 contains 16 residues. Germline values: CDR1 MNHEY, CDR2 SVGAGI. The CDR3 region is CASSYDRTRLDGELFF. The CDR3 DNA reads as TGTGCCAGCAGTTACGACAGGACGCGCCTTGACGGGGAGCTGTTTTTT.

The chain joins TRBV7-2 to TRBJ2-6, with D maybe TRBD1 (6 bases). CDR3 length: 15 amino acids. The V gene's germline CDR1 is SGHTA and CDR2 FQGNSA. V was pared by 6 bases and J by 1 base, with 10 bases between. The CDR3 bases are TGTGCCAGCAGGGATACAGGGTCTGGGGCCAACGTCCTGACTTTC. Translating gives CASRDTGSGANVLTF.

There are a few counts of this clonotype. V usage is TRBV7-9 and J usage is TRBJ2-6; TRBD1 might be the D (5 bases). The V end was cut by 5 bases, the J end by 4 bases, with 18 bases between. Germline CDR1 is SEHNR and CDR2 is FQNEAQ (reference sequence). This CDR3 has 17 residues. CDR3 sequence (DNA): TGTGCCAGCAGCGCCGACCCATCCAGGGCGGGGGCCAACGTCCTGACTTTC. This encodes CASSADPSRAGANVLTF.

This clonotype has more than one count but fewer than ten. The CDR3 coding sequence is TGTGCCAGCAGCGTAGGGGTGGGAAACACCATATATTTT. This encodes CASSVGVGNTIYF. This rearrangement joins TRBV7-2 to TRBJ1-3; the D gene is possibly TRBD1 (5 bases). V was shortened by 5 bases and J by 4 bases, with 9 bases between the two germline ends. In germline, CDR1 is SGHTA, CDR2 FQGNSA. The CDR3 totals 13 residues.

The table lists this clonotype with a few counts. The gene calls are TRBV4-3 and TRBJ2-2, with 9 bases that match TRBD2. V lost 4 bases and J lost 3; bases outside the gene matches: 6. The germline V gene encodes CDR1 LGHNA and CDR2 YSLEER. The CDR3 is 16 residues long. CDR3 nucleotide sequence: TGCGCCAGCAGCCGATTAGCGGGGGCGGACACCGGGGAGCTGTTTTTT. It is translated as CASSRLAGADTGELFF.

This chain joins TRBV29-1 and TRBJ1-1; TRBD1 is a possible D gene (5 bases). Deletions cut 3 bases from V and 8 bases from J, with 16 bases between. Germline V lookup: CDR1 SQVTM, CDR2 ANQGSEA. This CDR3 has 13 residues. This CDR3 reads CSVELQVGPEAFF. The CDR3 bases are TGCAGCGTTGAGCTACAGGTGGGCCCCGAAGCTTTCTTT.

This clonotype was observed many times. CDR3 loop: CSDRQITETQYF. The CDR3 region has the DNA TGCAGCGACCGACAGATAACAGAGACCCAGTACTTC. This chain joins TRBV29-1 and TRBJ2-5; D possibly corresponds to TRBD1 (5 bases). Trimming removed 7 bases from V and 4 bases from J, with 13 bases in between. The CDR3 runs to 12 residues. Germline V CDR1 and CDR2: SQVTM, ANQGSEA.

V is TRBV12-3 or TRBV12-4 and J is TRBJ2-3; D uncertain. Trimming cost V 0 bases and J 4 bases, with 14 bases left between them. The CDR3 extends over 16 amino acids. The CDR3 sequence is CASSLAGSPSADTQYF. CDR3 sequence (DNA): TGTGCCAGCAGTTTAGCGGGGTCCCCTTCCGCAGATACGCAGTATTTT.

This clonotype turned up a few times. The rearrangement uses TRBV7-2 and TRBJ2-1, with D hard to call. Germline assignment: CDR1 SGHTA and CDR2 FQGNSA. The CDR3 runs to 16 residues. Trimming pared 2 bases from V and 4 bases from J, leaving 15 bases between. CDR3 sequence reads: CASSLRMAGNYNEQFF. CDR3 sequence (DNA): TGTGCCAGCAGCTTAAGGATGGCAGGAAATTACAATGAGCAGTTCTTC.